This is a list of T cell receptor beta chains from one sample in a study of blood T cells in healthy people across ages. TCRdb independently ran MiXCR on the 5' RACE reads; one entry per CDR3 protein. Among fewer than 2,000,000 distinct CDR3 sequences listed, almost 35% were seen once. Sequencing used blood. Receptors originate from a woman aged 25 to 45 in good health. CDR3s include the opening cysteine and the closing phenylalanine or tryptophan. D genes are given only for firm matches. Size tells how often a clone was seen (once, few, many) or the class of an expanded clone, and some rows leave it out.

>TRBV29-1|TRBD1|16|many|TRBJ2-6
TGCAGCGTCGGGACAGGTTCAAGCTCTGGGGCCAACGTCCTGACTTTC
CSVGTGSSSGANVLTF
>TRBV14|-|13|-|TRBJ2-1
TGTGCCAGCAGCCGGAAAGAGCGGGCCGAGCAGTTCTTC
CASSRKERAEQFF
>TRBV13|-|14|-|TRBJ2-7
TGTGCCAGCAGCTCTGGATCGGCTACCTACGAGCAGTACTTC
CASSSGSATYEQYF
>TRBV4-1|TRBD2|16|many|TRBJ2-7
TGCGCCAGCAGCCAGGGCCTACTAGCGGTCTCCTACGAGCAGTACTTC
CASSQGLLAVSYEQYF
>TRBV6-2/TRBV6-3|TRBD1|14|few|TRBJ1-2
TGTGCCAGCAGCCCGGACCGGGACAGCTATGGCTACACCTTC
CASSPDRDSYGYTF
>TRBV9|-|15|-|TRBJ2-1
TGTGCCAGCAGCGTAGCTCCAGCGGACTACAATGAGCAGTTCTTC
CASSVAPADYNEQFF
>TRBV7-9|-|14|many|TRBJ2-1
TGTGCCAGCAGCTATGTCAGAGACTACAATGAGCAGTTCTTC
CASSYVRDYNEQFF
>TRBV29-1|TRBD2|16|-|TRBJ2-1
TGCAGCGTCTCCGGGACTAGCGGGAGTGATTGGAATGAGCAGTTCTTC
CSVSGTSGSDWNEQFF
>TRBV27|-|16|-|TRBJ2-1
TGTGCCAGCAGCCCCGTGACGGGAGCGGTAGGTGCTGAGCAGTTCTTC
CASSPVTGAVGAEQFF
>TRBV9|TRBD2|19|-|TRBJ2-2
TGTGCCAGCAGCCTCCACCTGACTAGCGGGGGGCCGAACACCGGGGAGCTGTTTTTT
CASSLHLTSGGPNTGELFF
>TRBV3-1|TRBD2|20|few|TRBJ2-3
TGTGCCAGCAGCCAAGATCTAGGACTAGCGGGGGACTCTAGCACAGATACGCAGTATTTT
CASSQDLGLAGDSSTDTQYF
>TRBV3-1|-|16|few|TRBJ1-1
TGTGCCAGCAGCCAAGATGTCGCGGCAGGGAACACTGAAGCTTTCTTT
CASSQDVAAGNTEAFF
>TRBV7-6|-|13|-|TRBJ1-1
TGTGCCAGCAGCTTAGCCCAGGGGTCTGAAGCTTTCTTT
CASSLAQGSEAFF
>TRBV7-2|-|14|-|TRBJ2-6
TGTGCCAGCAACTTAGTAACTGGGGCCAACGTCCTGACTTTC
CASNLVTGANVLTF
>TRBV4-1|-|13|-|TRBJ1-5
TGCGCCAGCAGCCAAGGAGGGGGGTCCCCCCAGCATTTT
CASSQGGGSPQHF
>TRBV3-1|TRBD1|14|few|TRBJ2-7
TGTGCCAGCAGCCAAGTAGGGGGCAAGTACGAGCAGTACTTC
CASSQVGGKYEQYF
>TRBV20-1|TRBD1|15|few|TRBJ1-2
TGCAGTGCTAGAGCAGTACCGGACAGGACAAATGGCTACACCTTC
CSARAVPDRTNGYTF
>TRBV12-5|-|16|-|TRBJ1-1
-
CASGLGMGQANTEAFF